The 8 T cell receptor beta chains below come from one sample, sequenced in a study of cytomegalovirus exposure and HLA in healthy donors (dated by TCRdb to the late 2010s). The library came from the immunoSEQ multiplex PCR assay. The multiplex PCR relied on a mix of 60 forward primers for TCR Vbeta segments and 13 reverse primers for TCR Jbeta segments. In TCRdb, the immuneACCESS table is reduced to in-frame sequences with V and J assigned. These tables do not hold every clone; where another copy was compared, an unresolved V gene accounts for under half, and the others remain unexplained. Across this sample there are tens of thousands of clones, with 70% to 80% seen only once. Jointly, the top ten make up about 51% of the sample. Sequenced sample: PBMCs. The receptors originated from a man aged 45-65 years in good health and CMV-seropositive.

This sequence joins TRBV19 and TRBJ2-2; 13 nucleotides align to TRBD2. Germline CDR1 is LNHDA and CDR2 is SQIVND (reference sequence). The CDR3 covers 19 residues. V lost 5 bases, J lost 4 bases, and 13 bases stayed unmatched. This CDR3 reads CASSPRLAGGNPSTGELFF. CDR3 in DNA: TGTGCCAGTAGTCCTCGACTAGCGGGGGGCAATCCGAGCACCGGGGAGCTGTTTTTT.

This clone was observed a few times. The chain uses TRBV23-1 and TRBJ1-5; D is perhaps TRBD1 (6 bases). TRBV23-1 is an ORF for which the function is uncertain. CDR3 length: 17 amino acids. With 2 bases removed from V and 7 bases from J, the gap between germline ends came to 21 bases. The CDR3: CASSQQSGDAGWQPQHF. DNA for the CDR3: TGCGCCAGCAGTCAACAGTCAGGGGACGCTGGTTGGCAGCCCCAGCATTTT.

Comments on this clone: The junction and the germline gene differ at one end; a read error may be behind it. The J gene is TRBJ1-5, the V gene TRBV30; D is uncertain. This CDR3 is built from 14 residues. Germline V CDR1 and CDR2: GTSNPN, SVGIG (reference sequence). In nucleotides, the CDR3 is TGTGCCCGGAGTCTCGAAGGTATTAGGAGGCCCCCGCATTTT. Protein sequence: CARSLEGIRRPPHF.

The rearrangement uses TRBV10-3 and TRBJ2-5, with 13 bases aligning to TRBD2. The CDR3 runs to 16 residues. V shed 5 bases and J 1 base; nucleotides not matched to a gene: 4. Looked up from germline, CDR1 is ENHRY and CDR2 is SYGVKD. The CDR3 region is CAISSLAGGLQETQYF. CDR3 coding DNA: TGTGCCATCAGTTCACTAGCGGGGGGGCTCCAAGAGACCCAGTACTTC.

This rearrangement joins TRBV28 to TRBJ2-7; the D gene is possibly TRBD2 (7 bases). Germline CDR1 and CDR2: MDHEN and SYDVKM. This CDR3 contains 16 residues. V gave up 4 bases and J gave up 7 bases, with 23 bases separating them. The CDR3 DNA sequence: TGTGCCAGCAGTTACGGGGGGAATACAGGGTTAAGAGAGCAGTACTTC. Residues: CASSYGGNTGLREQYF. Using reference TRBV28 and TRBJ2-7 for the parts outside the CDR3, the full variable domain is DVKVTQSSRYLVKRTGEKVFLECVQDMDHENMFWYRQDPGLGLRLIYFSYDVKMKEKGDIPEGYSVSREKKERFSLILESASTNQTSMYLCASSYGGNTGLREQYFGPGTRLTVT.

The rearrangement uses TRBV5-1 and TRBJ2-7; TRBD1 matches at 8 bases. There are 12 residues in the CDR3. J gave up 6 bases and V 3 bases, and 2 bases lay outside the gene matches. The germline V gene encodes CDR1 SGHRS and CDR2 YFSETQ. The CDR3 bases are TGCGCCAGCAGCTATGGACAGGGCGAGCAGTACTTC. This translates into CASSYGQGEQYF.

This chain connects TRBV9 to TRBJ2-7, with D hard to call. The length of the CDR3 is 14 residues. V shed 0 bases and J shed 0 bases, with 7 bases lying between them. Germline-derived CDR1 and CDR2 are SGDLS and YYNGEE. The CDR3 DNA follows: TGTGCCAGCAGCGTAGCGGCAGGCTCCTACGAGCAGTACTTC. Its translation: CASSVAAGSYEQYF.

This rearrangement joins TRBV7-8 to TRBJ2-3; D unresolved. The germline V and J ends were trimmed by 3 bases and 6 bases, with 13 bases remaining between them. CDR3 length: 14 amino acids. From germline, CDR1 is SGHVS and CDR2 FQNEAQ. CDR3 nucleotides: TGTGCCAGCAGCTTGGGCTGCCCCGTGGATACGCAGTATTTT. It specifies CASSLGCPVDTQYF.